This T cell receptor (beta chain) came from a study of shared clonotypes between healthy human individuals. Cells designated naive CD8 were CD45RO-negative and were positively selected for CCR7, with terminally differentiated effector memory CD45RA+ cells excluded. Only in-frame clones appear in the TCRdb table, and some are missing; sequencing was by immunoSEQ multiplex PCR. This table holds 1.5 million to 2.5 million clones, approximately 95% found once. The CDR3 spans 13 residues. Trimming took 8 bases from V and 8 from J; bases not matched to a gene: 8. CDR1 and CDR2 (germline): LNHDA, SQIVND (reference sequence).

The V call is TRBV19, the J call TRBJ2-5, with TRBD1 matching over 10 bases. The source material was naive CD8+ T cells sorted from blood. The sequence was collected from a man younger than 35 in good health. CDR3 amino acids: CASGTGASETQYF. CDR3 DNA: TGTGCCAGTGGGACAGGGGCGTCCGAAACCCAGTACTTC.